Shown below are 25 T cell receptor beta chains from a single sample sequenced in a study of Ad26.COV2.S vaccination and SARS-CoV-2 variants. The assay was immunoSEQ multiplex PCR, and TCRdb's table has in-frame clones only and misses some. The table has roughly 320,000 clones, around nine tenths seen once; the top ten hold about 3%. Treatment given: 15 to 20 received Ad26.COV2.S at low or high dose, single or two shots; about five received placebo; per-sample allocation not given. Sampling occurred on day 63 after the first vaccine or placebo injection. The sequencing used peripheral blood, collected in a trial of Ad26.COV2.S vaccine versus placebo. These receptors were obtained from a person aged 18-60 years who received the Ad26.COV2.S COVID-19 vaccine or a placebo.

CDR3 residues: CASSTDMTYNSPLHF. The DNA of the CDR3 is TGTGCCAGCAGTACGGACATGACCTATAATTCACCCCTCCACTTT. The chain carries TRBV6-2 or TRBV6-3 and TRBJ1-6; TRBD1 might be the D (5 bases). CDR3 length: 15 amino acids. The germline V gene encodes CDR1 MNHEY and CDR2 SVGEGT. V was shortened by 5 bases and J by 2 bases, with 10 bases between the two germline ends.

This chain uses TRBV5-5 with TRBJ2-7, with D possibly TRBD1 on 6 matching bases. The CDR3 is made up of 15 amino acids. Germline CDR1 reads SGHKS; CDR2 reads YYEKEE (reference sequence). V was clipped by 3 bases and J by 5 bases, with 18 bases between them. CDR3 loop: CASSSLTGYRDEQYF. The CDR3 coding sequence is TGTGCCAGCAGCTCACTCACAGGGTATCGGGACGAGCAGTACTTC.

The gene calls are TRBV4-3 and TRBJ1-4; 8 nucleotides line up with TRBD1. With 3 bases clipped from V and 4 bases from J, the junction kept 1 base outside the gene matches. CDR3 length: 14 amino acids. Per the germline V gene, CDR1 is LGHNA and CDR2 is YSLEER. The CDR3: CASSQDRVNEKLFF. CDR3 sequence (DNA): TGCGCCAGCAGCCAGGACAGGGTTAATGAAAAACTGTTTTTT.

This chain links TRBV7-2 with TRBJ2-3; 11 nucleotides agree with TRBD2. The CDR3 loop spans 14 amino acids. Per germline, CDR1 SGHTA and CDR2 FQGNSA. The V segment lost 7 bases and the J segment 6 bases; nucleotides outside the gene matches: 6. The CDR3 DNA is TGTGCCAGCACCCTCACTAGCGGGGGTGATACGCAGTATTTT. It encodes CASTLTSGGDTQYF. The full variable domain, with the rest looked up from reference TRBV7-2 and TRBJ2-3, is GAGVSQSPSNKVTEKGKDVELRCDPISGHTALYWYRQSLGQGLEFLIYFQGNSAPDKSGLPSDRFSAERTGGSVSTLTIQRTQQEDSAVYLCASTLTSGGDTQYFGPGTRLTVL.

This chain connects TRBV7-2 to TRBJ2-1, with 8 bases that match TRBD1. This CDR3 spans 15 amino acids. J gave up 3 bases and V 3 bases, and 4 bases lay outside the gene matches. CDR1 is SGHTA and CDR2 is FQGNSA in the germline V gene. The CDR3 DNA reads as TGTGCCAGCAGCTTGGGGGACAGGAGCTACAATGAGCAGTTCTTC. It specifies CASSLGDRSYNEQFF.

This clone occurred a few times. The V call is TRBV29-1, the J call TRBJ1-5, with D hard to call. V shed 0 bases and J shed 0 bases, with 6 bases lying between them. Germline CDR1 SQVTM, CDR2 ANQGSEA. This CDR3 region has 14 residues. This CDR3 reads CSVEDRTSNQPQHF. CDR3 in DNA: TGCAGCGTTGAAGACAGGACTAGCAATCAGCCCCAGCATTTT.

The V call is TRBV14, the J call TRBJ2-5; 8 bases are a match to TRBD2. Germline V gene lookup returns CDR1 SGHDN and CDR2 FVKESK. The CDR3 runs to 15 residues. V lost 2 bases to trimming and J lost 5 bases; unmatched junction nucleotides: 7. Here the CDR3 DNA reads TGTGCCAGCAGCCAACTCGGACTAGCTGTTGAGACCCAGTACTTC. Translated, it gives CASSQLGLAVETQYF.

To note about this clone: Within the sample, other DNA sequences also encode this same CDR3. The chain couples TRBV19 to TRBJ2-7; tentatively, D is TRBD2 (6 bases). The germline gives CDR1 LNHDA, CDR2 SQIVND (reference sequence). The CDR3 has 12 residues. With 3 bases removed from V and 3 bases from J, the gap between germline ends came to 6 bases. The CDR3, as DNA: TGTGCCAGTAGTATGGGGGGCTACGAGCAGTACTTC. Its translation is CASSMGGYEQYF.

About this clone itself: Relative to the germline gene, one junction end is altered; a read error may explain this. This chain joins TRBV7-7 and TRBJ2-3, with D tentatively TRBD1 or TRBD2 (6 bases each). This CDR3 has 15 residues. Per germline, CDR1 SSHAT and CDR2 FNYEAQ (reference sequence). The chain's CDR3 is CASSLATGRTDTQYF. The DNA for the CDR3 is TGTGCTAGCAGCTTAGCAACAGGGAGGACAGATACGCAGTATTTT.

V usage is TRBV6-6 and J usage is TRBJ1-1, with a possible D match to TRBD1 (5 bases). The CDR3 runs 10 residues. Between the trimmed V and J ends, which lost 11 bases and 1 base, there was a span of 5 bases. Per germline, CDR1 MNHNY and CDR2 SVGAGI (reference sequence). CDR3 coding DNA: TGTGCCGGGGGGAACACTGAAGCTTTCTTT. This encodes CAGGNTEAFF.

The rearrangement links TRBV5-6 to TRBJ1-2, with D unresolved. The CDR3 covers 15 residues. Germline V gene lookup returns CDR1 SGHDT and CDR2 YYEEEE. V dropped 0 bases and J dropped 2 bases, with 11 bases sitting between them. The CDR3 loop reads CASSLGVAGNYGYTF. The CDR3 DNA reads TGTGCCAGCAGCTTGGGAGTGGCCGGCAACTATGGCTACACCTTC.

The chain employs TRBV5-1 and TRBJ2-7; the D gene is possibly TRBD2 (6 bases). V was cut by 5 bases and J by 6 bases, with 9 bases left in between. The CDR3 loop spans 11 amino acids. Germline V gene lookup returns CDR1 SGHRS and CDR2 YFSETQ. The CDR3 DNA reads TGCGCCAGCAGGGGGGGTAGCGAGCAGTACTTC. Its protein product is CASRGGSEQYF. The full variable domain, its missing parts supplied by reference TRBV5-1 and TRBJ2-7, is KAGVTQTPRYLIKTRGQQVTLSCSPISGHRSVSWYQQTPGQGLQFLFEYFSETQRNKGNFPGRFSGRQFSNSRSEMNVSTLELGDSALYLCASRGGSEQYFGPGTRLTVT.

The chain is built from TRBV5-6 and TRBJ1-5; possible D gene TRBD1, 6 bases. Germline CDR1 and CDR2: SGHDT and YYEEEE. There are 14 residues in the CDR3. The V and J ends lost 2 bases and 3 bases respectively, with 9 bases between them. CDR3 sequence reads: CASSFRGYNQPQHF. The CDR3, as DNA: TGTGCCAGCAGCTTCAGGGGTTACAATCAGCCCCAGCATTTT.

This chain uses TRBV27 with TRBJ2-1; TRBD1 is a possible D gene (7 bases). The CDR3 sequence is 17 residues long. V was pared by 6 bases and J by 2 bases, with 20 bases between. CDR1 is MNHEY and CDR2 is SMNVEV in the germline V gene (reference sequence). In nucleotides, the CDR3 is TGTGCCAGCAGGGCGGGGACAGCCCTGGCGACCTACAATGAGCAGTTCTTC. This gives the protein CASRAGTALATYNEQFF.

The V and J genes are TRBV6-6 and TRBJ2-2, with TRBD1 matching over 9 bases. J gave up 6 bases and V 6 bases, and 8 bases lay outside the gene matches. The germline CDR1 and CDR2 sequences are MNHNY and SVGAGI (reference sequence). The CDR3 loop spans 15 amino acids. In DNA, the CDR3 is TGTGCCAGCAGGGGGACAGGGATTGGACCCGGGGAGCTGTTTTTT. This encodes CASRGTGIGPGELFF.

Comments on this clone: One end of the junction varies from germline; a read error may be responsible. The chain combines TRBV4-1 with TRBJ2-2; 7 bases line up with TRBD2. CDR3 size: 16 residues. Germline V CDR1 and CDR2: MGHRA, YSYEKL. DNA for the CDR3: TGCGCCAGCAGTCAAGGCGGGGGTCCGAACACCGGGGAGCTGTTTTTT. Translation: CASSQGGGPNTGELFF.

The chain uses TRBV7-2 and TRBJ1-1, with a weak D call TRBD1 (6 bases). From germline, CDR1 is SGHTA and CDR2 FQGNSA. The V and J ends lost 5 bases and 2 bases respectively, with 15 bases between them. This CDR3 contains 15 residues. CDR3 bases: TGTGCCAGCAGCCCCTTACAGGGAAAAAACACTGAAGCTTTCTTT. This encodes CASSPLQGKNTEAFF.

The V and J genes are TRBV12-3 or TRBV12-4 and TRBJ2-3; 7 bases are shared with TRBD1. This CDR3 has 13 residues. The junction had 1 base not matched to a gene; V was cut back by 3 bases and J by 4 bases. CDR3 protein: CASSFRGPDTQYF. Here the CDR3 DNA reads TGTGCCAGCAGTTTTAGGGGGCCAGATACGCAGTATTTT.

CDR3 amino acids: CASSLVGSGAEAFF. As DNA, the CDR3 is TGCGCCAGCAGCTTGGTCGGGAGTGGGGCTGAAGCTTTCTTT. This rearrangement joins TRBV5-1 to TRBJ1-1; no clear D gene. The CDR3 runs to 14 residues. The V end was cut by 0 bases, the J end by 6 bases, with 12 bases between. The V gene's germline CDR1 is SGHRS and CDR2 YFSETQ. Variable domain in full (rest from reference TRBV5-1 and TRBJ1-1): KAGVTQTPRYLIKTRGQQVTLSCSPISGHRSVSWYQQTPGQGLQFLFEYFSETQRNKGNFPGRFSGRQFSNSRSEMNVSTLELGDSALYLCASSLVGSGAEAFFGQGTRLTVV.

This clone has only a few counts. The chain joins TRBV6-5 to TRBJ1-6, with D possibly matching TRBD1 (5 bases). Trimming removed 4 bases at V and 9 bases at J, with 16 bases between. From germline, CDR1 is MNHEY and CDR2 SVGAGI. This CDR3 is built from 15 residues. CDR3 sequence: CASSSQDRNLSPLHF. The CDR3 nucleotides read TGTGCCAGCAGTTCACAAGACAGAAATCTTTCACCCCTCCACTTT.

A few counts support this clone. V is TRBV7-9 and J is TRBJ1-5, with no clear D. The CDR3 has 14 amino acids. CDR1 is SEHNR and CDR2 is FQNEAQ in the germline V gene (reference sequence). The V end lost 5 bases, the J end lost 0 bases, and 8 bases lay between the germline ends. The CDR3 DNA follows: TGTGCCAGCAGCCGGACGGATAGCAATCAGCCCCAGCATTTT. As protein: CASSRTDSNQPQHF.

CDR3: CASSSDRISYGYTF. DNA of the CDR3: TGTGCCAGCAGCTCGGACAGGATTTCCTATGGCTACACCTTC. This chain joins TRBV7-2 and TRBJ1-2, with 7 bases matching TRBD1. Trimming removed 4 bases from V and 4 bases from J; junction bases left unmatched: 6. CDR3 length: 14 amino acids. Germline V gene lookup returns CDR1 SGHTA and CDR2 FQGNSA.

The V and J genes are TRBV30 and TRBJ2-7; D is perhaps TRBD1 (6 bases). Trimming took 5 bases from V and 9 from J, leaving 23 bases between them. Germline V gene lookup returns CDR1 GTSNPN and CDR2 SVGIG (reference sequence). This CDR3 has 14 residues. In DNA form, the CDR3 reads TGTGCCTGGGGCCGGGGACAAAGGATGTCGTTGCAGTACTTC. Residues: CAWGRGQRMSLQYF.

The chain has TRBV10-3 and TRBJ1-5; D is possibly TRBD1 (5 bases). Per germline, CDR1 ENHRY and CDR2 SYGVKD. The CDR3 is 15 amino acids. The V gene lost 0 bases and the J gene lost 1 base, with 7 bases spanning the gap. CDR3 residues: CAISESTASNQPQHF. The CDR3 DNA follows: TGTGCCATCAGTGAGTCGACAGCGAGCAATCAGCCCCAGCATTTT.

This sequence joins TRBV5-1 and TRBJ2-3; tentative D call: TRBD2 (6 bases). Germline CDR1 and CDR2: SGHRS and YFSETQ. Trimming removed 5 bases at V and 6 bases at J, with 19 bases between. The CDR3 loop spans 15 amino acids. As DNA, the CDR3 is TGCGCCAGCAGTTCCGGGACTCCCTCGTGGGATACGCAGTATTTT. This translates into CASSSGTPSWDTQYF.